The next 10 T cell receptor beta chains were all read from a single sample in a study of OX40 agonist ivuxolimab in advanced cancers. Generated by immunoSEQ multiplex PCR, the TCRdb table keeps only in-frame clones and is missing some. The data show more than 100,000 clones, with over 75% seen just once and roughly 1.1% held by the top ten. The material was CD4+ or CD8+ T cells sorted from blood, obtained in a trial of the OX40 agonist ivuxolimab. Receptors were obtained from an adult with an advanced solid tumor such as melanoma, head and neck, liver or kidney cancer.

V usage is TRBV6-5 and J usage is TRBJ2-5; TRBD1 or TRBD2 may be the D gene (5 bases each). Trimming took 2 bases from V and 4 from J, leaving 14 bases between them. The V gene's germline CDR1 is MNHEY and CDR2 SVGAGI. CDR3 length: 15 residues. The CDR3 loop is CASSYGTAKGETQYF. The CDR3 coding sequence is TGTGCCAGCAGTTACGGGACGGCTAAAGGAGAGACCCAGTACTTC.

The V gene is TRBV5-4, the J gene TRBJ2-7; TRBD1 or TRBD2 may be the D gene (5 bases each). Germline loops: CDR1 SGHNT, CDR2 YYREEE (reference sequence). The CDR3 has 14 residues. V was clipped by 0 bases and J by 3 bases, with 10 bases between them. CDR3 in DNA: TGTGCCAGCAGCTTGGCGGGACCGAGCTACGAGCAGTACTTC. Its protein product is CASSLAGPSYEQYF.

A few counts support this clone. V gene TRBV7-2 combines with J gene TRBJ1-2; 8 nucleotides line up with TRBD1. CDR3 length: 13 residues. CDR1 and CDR2 from the germline V gene are SGHTA and FQGNSA. Trimming took 8 bases from V and 5 from J; bases not matched to a gene: 7. CDR3 coding DNA: TGTGCCAGCCAAACAGGGGGTGTTTATGGCTACACCTTC. Residues: CASQTGGVYGYTF. Based on the CDR3 plus reference TRBV7-2 and TRBJ1-2, the full variable domain is GAGVSQSPSNKVTEKGKDVELRCDPISGHTALYWYRQSLGQGLEFLIYFQGNSAPDKSGLPSDRFSAERTGGSVSTLTIQRTQQEDSAVYLCASQTGGVYGYTFGSGTRLTVV.

The V call is TRBV5-1, the J call TRBJ2-2; weak D call: TRBD1 (5 bases). CDR3 length: 16 amino acids. V shed 3 bases and J shed 1 base, with 13 bases lying between them. Per the germline V gene, CDR1 is SGHRS and CDR2 is YFSETQ. The CDR3 reads CASSSQDPRNTGELFF. The CDR3 DNA is TGCGCCAGCAGCTCACAGGATCCTAGGAACACCGGGGAGCTGTTTTTT. Variable domain in full (rest from reference TRBV5-1 and TRBJ2-2): KAGVTQTPRYLIKTRGQQVTLSCSPISGHRSVSWYQQTPGQGLQFLFEYFSETQRNKGNFPGRFSGRQFSNSRSEMNVSTLELGDSALYLCASSSQDPRNTGELFFGEGSRLTVL.

The chain couples TRBV11-3 to TRBJ2-2, with TRBD2 identical over 11 bases. The V and J ends lost 5 bases and 5 bases, in that order; junction bases with no gene match: 4. Germline V gives CDR1 SGHNT, CDR2 YENEEA. CDR3 length: 15 amino acids. The CDR3 DNA sequence: TGTGCCAGCAGCGTGACTAGCGGGACTACCGGGGAGCTGTTTTTT. Amino acids: CASSVTSGTTGELFF.

This clone was found a few times. The J gene is TRBJ1-3, the V gene TRBV5-6; D unclear. Germline assignment: CDR1 SGHDT and CDR2 YYEEEE. This CDR3 contains 12 residues. V was trimmed by 2 bases and J by 0 bases, leaving 0 bases between them. The CDR3 reads CASSFSGNTIYF. The DNA for the CDR3 is TGTGCCAGCAGCTTCTCTGGAAACACCATATATTTT.

The rearrangement joins TRBV2 to TRBJ2-1, with 8 bases identical to TRBD2. With 0 bases clipped from V and 8 bases from J, the junction kept 6 bases outside the gene matches. Germline V gives CDR1 SNHLY, CDR2 FYNNEI. This CDR3 has 15 residues. DNA for the CDR3: TGTGCCAGCAGTGAAGCCAGCGGGAGTAGAGATGAGCAGTTCTTC. It encodes CASSEASGSRDEQFF. The full variable domain, completed using reference TRBV2 and TRBJ2-1, is EPEVTQTPSHQVTQMGQEVILRCVPISNHLYFYWYRQILGQKVEFLVSFYNNEISEKSEIFDDQFSVERPDGSNFTLKIRSTKLEDSAMYFCASSEASGSRDEQFFGPGTRLTVL.

The rearrangement links TRBV30 to TRBJ2-1, with 8 bases identical to TRBD2. The CDR3 has 12 amino acids. In germline, CDR1 is GTSNPN, CDR2 SVGIG (reference sequence). V dropped 3 bases and J dropped 10; count of bases not matched to a gene: 5. The CDR3 sequence is CAWSSGGGEQFF. CDR3 nucleotides: TGTGCCTGGAGCTCCGGCGGGGGGGAGCAGTTCTTC.

The rearrangement links TRBV6-5 to TRBJ1-1; weak D call: TRBD1 (5 bases). In germline, CDR1 is MNHEY, CDR2 SVGAGI. The CDR3 runs to 15 residues. With 5 bases removed from V and 0 bases from J, the gap between germline ends came to 13 bases. In DNA, the CDR3 is TGTGCCAGCAGTACGGGGCGTCTCATGAACACTGAAGCTTTCTTT. Amino acid sequence: CASSTGRLMNTEAFF.

The chain joins TRBV10-3 to TRBJ2-1, with TRBD1 identical over 8 bases. The J segment lost 5 bases and the V segment lost 6 bases, leaving 6 bases of the junction unmatched. CDR1 is ENHRY, CDR2 SYGVKD, per germline. This CDR3 has 14 residues. DNA for the CDR3: TGTGCCATCAGCAGGACAGGGTCGAACAATGAGCAGTTCTTC. This gives the protein CAISRTGSNNEQFF.